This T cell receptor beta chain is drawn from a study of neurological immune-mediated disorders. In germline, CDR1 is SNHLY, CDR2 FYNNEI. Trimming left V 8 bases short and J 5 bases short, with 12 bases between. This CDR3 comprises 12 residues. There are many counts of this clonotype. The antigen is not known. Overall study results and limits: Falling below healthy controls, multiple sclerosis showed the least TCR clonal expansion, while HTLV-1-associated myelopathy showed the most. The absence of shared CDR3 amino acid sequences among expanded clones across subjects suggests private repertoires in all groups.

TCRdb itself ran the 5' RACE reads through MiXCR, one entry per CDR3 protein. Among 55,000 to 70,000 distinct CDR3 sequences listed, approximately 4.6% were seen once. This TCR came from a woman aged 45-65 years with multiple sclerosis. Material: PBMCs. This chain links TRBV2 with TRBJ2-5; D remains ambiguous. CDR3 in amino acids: CASHEEWETQYF. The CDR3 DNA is TGTGCCAGCCACGAGGAGTGGGAGACCCAGTACTTC.